Below, 16 T cell receptor beta chains from the same sample are listed, as sequenced in a study of beta chain features in type 1 diabetes. The whole isolated RNA underwent reverse transcription, so sequencing captured expressed TCRB transcripts. Data came from immunoSEQ multiplex PCR; TCRdb stores just in-frame clones and leaves some out. The sample records 250,000 to 300,000 clones, around 7.3% being singletons. Sequencing was carried out using central memory CD4+ T cells from blood. These receptors all stem from a woman aged 18-35 years in good health.

The chain recombines TRBV7-6 with TRBJ2-2; 9 positions match TRBD1. V lost 2 bases to trimming and J lost 7 bases; unmatched junction nucleotides: 5. CDR1 SGHVS and CDR2 FNYEAQ come from the germline V gene. The CDR3 consists of 15 residues. CDR3 sequence: CASSLSTGGVGELFF. CDR3 sequence (DNA): TGTGCCAGCAGCTTAAGCACAGGGGGCGTCGGGGAGCTGTTTTTT.

The chain joins TRBV29-1 to TRBJ2-3; D gene ambiguous. The CDR3 contains 12 residues. The ends were cut back, 2 bases at V and 3 bases at J, with 6 bases in the middle. Looked up from germline, CDR1 is SQVTM and CDR2 is ANQGSEA. DNA for the CDR3: TGCAGCGTTGAATGGGATACAGATACGCAGTATTTT. Translation gives CSVEWDTDTQYF.

The genes are TRBV11-3 and TRBJ2-2; D unresolved. The V and J ends lost 5 bases and 0 bases respectively, with 4 bases between them. The germline CDR1 and CDR2 sequences are SGHNT and YENEEA. This CDR3 has 13 amino acids. The CDR3 region has the DNA TGTGCCAGCAGCCCCTCGAACACCGGGGAGCTGTTTTTT. Its translation is CASSPSNTGELFF.

This clone occurred many times. This chain joins TRBV7-9 and TRBJ1-1; no reliable D call. Germline CDR1 SEHNR, CDR2 FQNEAQ (reference sequence). Trimming shortened V by 5 bases and J by 7 bases, and 11 bases separated the two germline ends. This CDR3 has 12 amino acids. The CDR3 sequence: CASSLNHNEAFF. The DNA for the CDR3 is TGTGCCAGCAGCCTAAATCACAATGAAGCTTTCTTT.

This clone turned up a few times. The gene calls are TRBV6-1 and TRBJ1-1; the match to TRBD1 covers 7 bases. Per the germline V gene, CDR1 is MNHNS and CDR2 is SASEGT. Trimming took 3 bases from V and 3 from J; bases not matched to a gene: 7. CDR3 size: 15 residues. CDR3 sequence reads: CASSDVGTVDTEAFF. In nucleotides, the CDR3 is TGTGCCAGCAGTGATGTTGGGACAGTTGACACTGAAGCTTTCTTT.

This clone was detected only a few times. This rearrangement joins TRBV18 to TRBJ2-1; TRBD2 is a possible D gene (6 bases). CDR1 and CDR2 (germline): KGHSH, LQKENI. The V end was cut by 0 bases, the J end by 4 bases, with 10 bases between. CDR3 length: 15 residues. The CDR3 loop reads CASSPPSGRYNEQFF. CDR3 sequence (DNA): TGTGCCAGCTCACCACCATCAGGGAGGTACAATGAGCAGTTCTTC.

V usage is TRBV6-6 and J usage is TRBJ2-7, with D tentatively TRBD2 (6 bases). Trimming took 5 bases from V and 4 from J, leaving 12 bases between them. The length of the CDR3 is 13 residues. From germline, CDR1 is MNHNY and CDR2 SVGAGI (reference sequence). In DNA, the CDR3 is TGTGCCAGCAGTCTAGTGGCGGGATACGAGCAGTACGTC. This translates into CASSLVAGYEQYV.

The J gene is TRBJ2-4, the V gene TRBV2; 8 positions match TRBD2. V was clipped by 6 bases and J by 0 bases; unmatched bases: 16. Germline V lookup: CDR1 SNHLY, CDR2 FYNNEI. CDR3 length: 19 residues. The CDR3 DNA follows: TGTGCCAGCAGGGCCCGGGTACTAGCGGTAGACATAGCCAAAAACATTCAGTACTTC. Translating it yields CASRARVLAVDIAKNIQYF.

This clone turned up a few times. The chain combines TRBV5-1 with TRBJ2-2, with TRBD2 matching over 9 bases. Germline CDR1 reads SGHRS; CDR2 reads YFSETQ. The CDR3 extends over 16 amino acids. Unmatched junction bases numbered 5, after V lost 5 bases and J lost 0 bases. Written as DNA, the CDR3 is TGCGCCAGCAGGCCGGGACTAGCTACGAACACCGGGGAGCTGTTTTTT. As protein: CASRPGLATNTGELFF.

This chain connects TRBV30 to TRBJ2-3; 7 nucleotides agree with TRBD1. The CDR3 is 11 amino acids. V was pared by 1 base and J by 11 bases, with 3 bases of the junction left unmatched. Germline values: CDR1 GTSNPN, CDR2 SVGIG (reference sequence). The CDR3 here is CAWSGQGGQYF. In DNA, the CDR3 is TGTGCCTGGAGTGGACAGGGTGGGCAGTATTTT.

The chain uses TRBV5-1 and TRBJ2-5; 10 bases fit TRBD1. The germline V gene has CDR1 SGHRS and CDR2 YFSETQ. The trim removed 4 bases at V and 5 bases at J, leaving 8 bases unmatched. The length of the CDR3 is 15 residues. Here the CDR3 reads CASSQGTGVIETQYF. The DNA for the CDR3 is TGCGCCAGCAGCCAGGGGACAGGGGTTATCGAGACCCAGTACTTC. The variable domain in full, completed from reference TRBV5-1 and TRBJ2-5, reads KAGVTQTPRYLIKTRGQQVTLSCSPISGHRSVSWYQQTPGQGLQFLFEYFSETQRNKGNFPGRFSGRQFSNSRSEMNVSTLELGDSALYLCASSQGTGVIETQYFGPGTRLLVL.

This clone was seen more than once but under ten times. The V gene is TRBV28, the J gene TRBJ1-2; no clear D. Trimming took 5 bases from V and 3 from J, leaving 10 bases between them. CDR3 size: 13 residues. Germline V gene sequence: CDR1 MDHEN, CDR2 SYDVKM. The CDR3 here is CASSDLRDYGYTF. The CDR3 DNA reads as TGTGCCAGCAGTGATTTACGGGACTATGGCTACACCTTC.

V is TRBV7-2 and J is TRBJ2-3; 7 bases fit TRBD1. With 7 bases clipped from V and 6 bases from J, the junction kept 13 bases outside the gene matches. CDR3 size: 15 residues. Germline lookup yields CDR1 SGHTA and CDR2 FQGNSA. CDR3 in amino acids: CASTEHRGEWDTQYF. DNA of the CDR3: TGTGCCAGCACCGAACACAGGGGAGAGTGGGATACGCAGTATTTT.

The chain recombines TRBV7-2 with TRBJ1-5; D remains unclear. The V end lost 0 bases, the J end lost 4 bases, and 4 bases lay between the germline ends. Germline loops: CDR1 SGHTA, CDR2 FQGNSA. There are 13 residues in the CDR3. The CDR3: CASSLAVNQPQHF. In DNA form, the CDR3 reads TGTGCCAGCAGCTTAGCCGTTAATCAGCCCCAGCATTTT.

The sample holds a few counts of this clone. This sequence joins TRBV7-2 and TRBJ2-5; 10 bases agree with TRBD2. Germline assignment: CDR1 SGHTA and CDR2 FQGNSA. CDR3 length equals 15 residues. With 4 bases clipped from V and 5 bases from J, the junction kept 7 bases outside the gene matches. CDR3 DNA: TGTGCCAGCAGCTCAGCGGGGGGGCGGCTGGAGACCCAGTACTTC. It translates to CASSSAGGRLETQYF.

This clone was seen a few times. The chain has TRBV4-1 and TRBJ2-3, with D perhaps given as TRBD1 or TRBD2 (6 bases each). V was shortened by 0 bases and J by 5 bases, with 9 bases between the two germline ends. The CDR3 is 14 amino acids. Germline CDR1 and CDR2: MGHRA and YSYEKL. The CDR3 spells CASSQEQGGDTQYF. As DNA, the CDR3 is TGCGCCAGCAGCCAAGAACAGGGAGGAGATACGCAGTATTTT.